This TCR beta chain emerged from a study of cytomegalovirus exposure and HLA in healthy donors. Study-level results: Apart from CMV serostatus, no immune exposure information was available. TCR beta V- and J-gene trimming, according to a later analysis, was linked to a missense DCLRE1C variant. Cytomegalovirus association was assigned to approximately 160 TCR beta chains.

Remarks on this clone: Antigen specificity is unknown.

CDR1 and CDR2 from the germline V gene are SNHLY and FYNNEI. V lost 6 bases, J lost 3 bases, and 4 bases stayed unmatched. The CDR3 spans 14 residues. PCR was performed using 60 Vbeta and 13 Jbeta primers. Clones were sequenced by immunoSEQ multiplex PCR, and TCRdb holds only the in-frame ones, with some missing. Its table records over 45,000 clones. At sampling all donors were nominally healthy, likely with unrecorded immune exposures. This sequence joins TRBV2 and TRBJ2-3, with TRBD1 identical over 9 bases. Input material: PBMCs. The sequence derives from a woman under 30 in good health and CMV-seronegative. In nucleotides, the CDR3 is TGTGCCAGCAGCCCCGGACAGGGGACAGATACGCAGTATTTT. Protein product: CASSPGQGTDTQYF. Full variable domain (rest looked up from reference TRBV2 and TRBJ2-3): EPEVTQTPSHQVTQMGQEVILRCVPISNHLYFYWYRQILGQKVEFLVSFYNNEISEKSEIFDDQFSVERPDGSNFTLKIRSTKLEDSAMYFCASSPGQGTDTQYFGPGTRLTVL.